This T cell receptor beta chain was captured in a study of cytomegalovirus exposure and HLA in healthy donors. The data were produced by immunoSEQ multiplex PCR, yet TCRdb's version contains in-frame clones alone and is incomplete. The profile shows 55,000 to 80,000 clones, 90% to 95% of them singletons. J was trimmed by 7 bases and V by 1 base; bases with no gene match: 13. This CDR3 has 18 residues. Germline V lookup: CDR1 SGHNT, CDR2 YYREEE (reference sequence). This TCR came from a man between 18 and 29 years old in good health and CMV-seropositive. Source material: PBMCs. The V call is TRBV5-4, the J call TRBJ1-6, with 8 nucleotides matching TRBD1. DNA for the CDR3: TGTGCCAGCAGCTTGCATTTCTCCAGGGGGCAAGTAAATTCACCCCTCCACTTT. It specifies CASSLHFSRGQVNSPLHF.